These 17 T cell receptor beta chains originate from one sample sequenced in a study of blood T cells in healthy people across ages. For the second PCR, which ran for roughly 7 to 11 cycles, a sample-barcoded 5' primer and a J-beta primer mix were used. TCRdb re-analysed the 5' RACE reads in MiXCR, keeping a single row per CDR3 protein. In the table there are fewer than 950,000 distinct CDR3 sequences, 35% to 40% of which are singletons. Sequencing input: blood. Receptors originate from a man aged 18 to 30 in good health.

The V and J genes are TRBV6-2 or TRBV6-3 and TRBJ2-1; 11 nucleotides align to TRBD2. The CDR3 consists of 18 residues. From germline, CDR1 is MNHEY and CDR2 SVGEGT. V lost 4 bases to trimming and J lost 5 bases; unmatched junction nucleotides: 13. CDR3 region: CASSLKTLTSGVDNEQFF. As DNA, the CDR3 is TGTGCCAGCAGTTTAAAGACTCTGACTAGCGGGGTCGACAATGAGCAGTTCTTC.

Points on this clonotype: A much larger clone differs from this one at a single base, so this may be a read error. J is TRBJ2-7 and V is TRBV7-2, with a weak D call TRBD1 (6 bases). The CDR3 has 15 residues. Germline V gene lookup returns CDR1 SGHTA and CDR2 FQGNSA. Trimming took off 1 base at V and 10 bases at J, with 20 bases between the two ends. The CDR3 DNA reads as TGTGCCAGCAGCTTAGGCTTTGGGGGCGCCTGCCCCCAGTACTTC. Its protein is CASSLGFGGACPQYF. Looking up the rest from reference TRBV7-2 and TRBJ2-7 gives the full variable domain: GAGVSQSPSNKVTEKGKDVELRCDPISGHTALYWYRQSLGQGLEFLIYFQGNSAPDKSGLPSDRFSAERTGGSVSTLTIQRTQQEDSAVYLCASSLGFGGACPQYFGPGTRLTVT.

This clonotype was seen a few times. CDR3 DNA: TGTGCCATCAGTACGGACAGGGGGAACACTGAAGCTTTCTTT. Amino acid sequence: CAISTDRGNTEAFF. This chain links TRBV10-3 with TRBJ1-1, with 9 bases aligning to TRBD1. In germline, CDR1 is ENHRY, CDR2 SYGVKD. The CDR3 extends over 14 amino acids. V lost 5 bases to trimming and J lost 1 base; unmatched junction nucleotides: 2.

This sequence joins TRBV5-5 and TRBJ2-2, with D maybe TRBD2 (6 bases). With 4 bases removed from V and 5 bases from J, the gap between germline ends came to 12 bases. This CDR3 spans 14 amino acids. Germline CDR1 SGHKS, CDR2 YYEKEE (reference sequence). CDR3 DNA sequence: TGTGCCAGCAGCCCGCTGGGGAGGACCGGGGAGCTGTTTTTT. As protein: CASSPLGRTGELFF.

V is TRBV18 and J is TRBJ2-5; the match to TRBD2 covers 13 bases. The CDR3 sequence is 16 residues long. Germline trimming cut 1 base from V and 11 bases from J; bases unmatched to any gene: 10. Per germline, CDR1 KGHSH and CDR2 LQKENI. The DNA for the CDR3 is TGTGCCAGCTCACCACAAGGCGTTGGACTAGCGGGGGATCAGTACTTC. It encodes CASSPQGVGLAGDQYF.

Concerning this clonotype itself: This may stem from a read error, because a much larger clone lies one nucleotide away. In DNA form, the CDR3 reads TGCAGCGGGATGACAGGGTTAGAGCAGTTCTTC. Protein sequence: CSGMTGLEQFF. This chain joins TRBV29-1 and TRBJ2-1, with 7 positions matching TRBD1. This CDR3 region has 11 residues. Per the germline V gene, CDR1 is SQVTM and CDR2 is ANQGSEA. V trimming: 7 bases; J trimming: 10 bases; junction bases outside the gene matches: 7.

This clonotype came up a few times. V and J are TRBV4-3 and TRBJ1-4; no definite D call. The CDR3 consists of 16 residues. V was pared by 3 bases and J by 2 bases, with 13 bases between. Looked up from germline, CDR1 is LGHNA and CDR2 is YSLEER. The CDR3, as DNA: TGCGCCAGCAGCCAGGGTAGTCGAGGGACTAATGAAAAACTGTTTTTT. Residues: CASSQGSRGTNEKLFF.

This clonotype was seen more than once but under ten times. V is TRBV4-3 and J is TRBJ2-4; 10 positions agree with TRBD1. V shed 0 bases and J 6 bases; nucleotides not matched to a gene: 8. CDR3 size: 17 residues. CDR1 LGHNA and CDR2 YSLEER come from the germline V gene. The CDR3 region has the DNA TGCGCCAGCAGCCAAGATACCGGACAGGGGGTTTCAAACATTCAGTACTTC. Translating it yields CASSQDTGQGVSNIQYF.

The CDR3 loop is CAAASGGAGGAEQFF. The CDR3 region has the DNA TGTGCCGCAGCTAGCGGGGGGGCGGGGGGTGCTGAGCAGTTCTTC. The chain joins TRBV25-1 to TRBJ2-1; TRBD2 matches 12 bases. In germline, CDR1 is MGHDK, CDR2 SYGVNS. The CDR3 has 15 residues. Trimming took 11 bases from V and 9 from J; bases not matched to a gene: 14.

As for this clonotype: One end of the junction fails to match germline, which may point to a read error. This chain's CDR3 is CSVEWGNEELFF. The DNA of the CDR3 is TGCAGCGTTGAATGGGGTAATGAAGAACTGTTTTTT. The chain combines TRBV29-1 with TRBJ1-4; no clear D. CDR3 length: 12 residues. CDR1 and CDR2 (germline): SQVTM, ANQGSEA.

In its sample, this clonotype was seen many times. CDR3 sequence: CASSLSPSGAYEQFF. The CDR3 nucleotides are TGTGCCAGCAGTTTAAGTCCTAGCGGGGCATATGAGCAGTTCTTC. The rearrangement links TRBV12-3 or TRBV12-4 to TRBJ2-1, with 9 bases aligning to TRBD2. J gave up 8 bases and V 2 bases, and 7 bases lay outside the gene matches. The CDR3 loop spans 15 amino acids.

This clonotype was detected many times. The rearrangement uses TRBV5-5 and TRBJ2-7; D uncertain. Per germline, CDR1 SGHKS and CDR2 YYEKEE (reference sequence). The CDR3 is 17 residues long. Trimming cost V 4 bases and J 3 bases, with 23 bases left between them. This chain's CDR3 is CASSQIRSERGIYEQYF. Written as DNA, the CDR3 is TGTGCCAGCAGCCAAATTAGGTCAGAACGAGGAATCTACGAGCAGTACTTC.

This chain joins TRBV5-1 and TRBJ2-1, with 9 bases fitting TRBD2. Germline CDR1 SGHRS, CDR2 YFSETQ. J gave up 4 bases and V 0 bases, and 5 bases lay outside the gene matches. This CDR3 has 16 residues. The CDR3 reads CASSLAAGGLYNEQFF. The DNA of the CDR3 is TGCGCCAGCAGCTTGGCGGCGGGGGGGCTGTACAATGAGCAGTTCTTC.

The chain has TRBV7-2 and TRBJ1-1, with D possibly matching TRBD1 (6 bases). This CDR3 contains 16 residues. In germline, CDR1 is SGHTA, CDR2 FQGNSA. V was trimmed by 5 bases and J by 3 bases, leaving 19 bases between them. The CDR3 is CASSPTTQGRYTEAFF. Here the CDR3 DNA reads TGTGCCAGCAGCCCTACCACCCAGGGGCGTTACACTGAAGCTTTCTTT.

This clonotype was recorded at least ten times. This chain uses TRBV27 with TRBJ2-7; the D gene is possibly TRBD2 (5 bases). The germline gives CDR1 MNHEY, CDR2 SMNVEV (reference sequence). Trimming pared 0 bases from V and 1 base from J, leaving 7 bases between. The CDR3 extends over 14 amino acids. CDR3 in amino acids: CASSLSTGSYEQYF. The CDR3 DNA is TGTGCCAGCAGTTTATCTACGGGATCCTACGAGCAGTACTTC.

Worth noting for this clonotype: A much larger clone differs by one base, so this may be a read error. The chain uses TRBV12-3 or TRBV12-4 and TRBJ1-4; 7 bases are a match to TRBD1. V lost 7 bases to trimming and J lost 4 bases; unmatched junction nucleotides: 6. The CDR3 is made up of 14 amino acids. The CDR3 nucleotides read TGTGCCAGCATTAGGGACAGTTATAATGAAAAACTGTTTTTT. This encodes CASIRDSYNEKLFF.

This clonotype came up once. The rearrangement uses TRBV28 and TRBJ2-5, with TRBD2 matching 10 bases. Unmatched junction bases numbered 16, after V lost 4 bases and J lost 11 bases. The germline V gene encodes CDR1 MDHEN and CDR2 SYDVKM. The CDR3 runs 16 residues. DNA of the CDR3: TGTGCCAGCAGTTCGTCCCGGGGACTAGCGAGGAATGAGCAGTACTTC. It specifies CASSSSRGLARNEQYF. Filled out from reference TRBV28 and TRBJ2-5, the complete variable domain reads DVKVTQSSRYLVKRTGEKVFLECVQDMDHENMFWYRQDPGLGLRLIYFSYDVKMKEKGDIPEGYSVSREKKERFSLILESASTNQTSMYLCASSSSRGLARNEQYFGPGTRLLVL.